Listed here are 27 T cell receptor beta chains from one sample, sequenced in a study of cytomegalovirus exposure and HLA in healthy donors. PCR amplification relied on 60 Vbeta primers (plus 13 Jbeta primers). The repertoire was sequenced with immunoSEQ multiplex PCR; TCRdb's copy has only in-frame clones and lacks some. The data hold about 200,000 clones, with 75% to 85% observed a single time. The specimen was PBMCs. The receptor set was obtained from a woman in her forties or fifties in good health and CMV-seropositive.

The chain uses TRBV30 and TRBJ1-2; TRBD1 matches at 7 bases. Germline loops: CDR1 GTSNPN, CDR2 SVGIG (reference sequence). Trimming took 3 bases from V and 7 from J; bases not matched to a gene: 11. The CDR3 contains 14 residues. DNA of the CDR3: TGTGCCTGGAGCGTCCGAGGGGGCGTCGGTGGCTACACCTTC. Amino acids: CAWSVRGGVGGYTF.

The genes are TRBV19 and TRBJ2-1, with D uncertain. The germline V gene has CDR1 LNHDA and CDR2 SQIVND (reference sequence). Trimming shortened V by 5 bases and J by 0 bases, and 14 bases separated the two germline ends. This CDR3 is 16 amino acids long. CDR3 coding DNA: TGTGCCAGTAGTCCCCACCCCTACGGCTCCTACAATGAGCAGTTCTTC. It codes for CASSPHPYGSYNEQFF.

V and J are TRBV6-5 and TRBJ1-4; tentative D call: TRBD1 (6 bases). Per the germline V gene, CDR1 is MNHEY and CDR2 is SVGAGI. V gave up 4 bases and J gave up 0 bases, with 9 bases separating them. The CDR3 runs 15 residues. CDR3 in amino acids: CASSSEGATNEKLFF. DNA for the CDR3: TGTGCCAGCAGTTCTGAGGGGGCAACTAATGAAAAACTGTTTTTT.

Concerning this clone itself: One end of the junction is discordant with germline, which a read error may explain. The chain carries TRBV7-7 and TRBJ2-5, with D possibly being TRBD2 (6 bases). The CDR3 has 16 amino acids. Germline loops: CDR1 SSHAT, CDR2 FNYEAQ (reference sequence). The CDR3 DNA follows: TGTGCTAGCAGCTTAGCGGCCCCGGGTCATCAAGAGACCCAGTACTTC. Protein product: CASSLAAPGHQETQYF.

The chain links TRBV2 to TRBJ2-3; D gene uncertain. The CDR3 spans 13 residues. The V end lost 6 bases, the J end lost 0 bases, and 7 bases lay between the germline ends. Germline CDR1 and CDR2: SNHLY and FYNNEI. CDR3 sequence reads: CASREPSTDTQYF. The CDR3 DNA follows: TGTGCCAGCAGGGAGCCTAGCACAGATACGCAGTATTTT.

Note on this clone: The junction departs from germline at one end; a sequencing error may be responsible. The chain uses TRBV7-9 and TRBJ1-2; 7 nucleotides match TRBD1. CDR1 and CDR2 (germline): SEHNR, FQNEAQ (reference sequence). CDR3 length: 14 residues. Written as DNA, the CDR3 is TGTTCCAGCAGTGCTGGAGGGACAGTCCTTGGCTACACCTTC. It codes for CSSSAGGTVLGYTF.

CDR3 sequence: CASSLGLAGGPPYNEQFF. CDR3 nucleotide sequence: TGTGCCAGTAGTCTGGGACTAGCGGGAGGGCCTCCCTACAATGAGCAGTTCTTC. The gene calls are TRBV19 and TRBJ2-1; 16 bases are a match to TRBD2. The CDR3 consists of 18 residues. The J segment lost 2 bases and the V segment lost 5 bases, leaving 6 bases of the junction unmatched. Looked up from germline, CDR1 is LNHDA and CDR2 is SQIVND (reference sequence).

The chain carries TRBV6-4 and TRBJ2-3, with TRBD2 matching 11 bases. The CDR3 is 16 amino acids. Germline V CDR1 and CDR2: MRHNA, SNTAGT. The J segment lost 1 base and the V segment lost 6 bases, leaving 6 bases of the junction unmatched. The CDR3 coding sequence is TGTGCCAGCAGCGAAACTAGCGGGAGTGGCACAGATACGCAGTATTTT. It is translated as CASSETSGSGTDTQYF.

The chain links TRBV27 to TRBJ1-3; D not certain. The CDR3 covers 14 residues. The V end was cut by 7 bases, the J end by 4 bases, with 14 bases between. Germline V gives CDR1 MNHEY, CDR2 SMNVEV (reference sequence). The CDR3 here is CASKPVAYGNTIYF. The CDR3 coding sequence is TGTGCCAGCAAGCCGGTCGCCTACGGAAACACCATATATTTT.

The rearrangement links TRBV28 to TRBJ2-1; 7 bases are a match to TRBD2. V shed 7 bases and J 4 bases; nucleotides not matched to a gene: 10. Germline V gene data show CDR1 as MDHEN and CDR2 as SYDVKM. The CDR3 runs to 15 residues. CDR3 sequence: CASTWGGEEYNEQFF. The CDR3 bases are TGTGCCAGCACCTGGGGAGGGGAAGAATACAATGAGCAGTTCTTC. The full variable domain, its missing parts supplied by reference TRBV28 and TRBJ2-1, is DVKVTQSSRYLVKRTGEKVFLECVQDMDHENMFWYRQDPGLGLRLIYFSYDVKMKEKGDIPEGYSVSREKKERFSLILESASTNQTSMYLCASTWGGEEYNEQFFGPGTRLTVL.

This rearrangement joins TRBV4-1 to TRBJ1-4; 7 nucleotides align to TRBD1. V lost 4 bases to trimming and J lost 13 bases; unmatched junction nucleotides: 15. This CDR3 region has 15 residues. Per germline, CDR1 MGHRA and CDR2 YSYEKL. This CDR3 is CASSRLAGQFSRLFF. The CDR3 DNA sequence: TGCGCCAGCAGCCGACTCGCGGGACAGTTCAGTAGACTGTTTTTT.

This chain joins TRBV6-5 and TRBJ1-1; possibly TRBD1 for D (5 bases). Germline V gene sequence: CDR1 MNHEY, CDR2 SVGAGI. Deletions cut 8 bases from V and 11 bases from J, with 21 bases between. This CDR3 comprises 13 residues. CDR3 DNA sequence: TGTGCCAGCCGTCGGGACGGGGGATCAAGGGCTTTCTTT. Encoded protein: CASRRDGGSRAFF.

The chain links TRBV19 to TRBJ2-7, with TRBD1 matching 8 bases. The germline gives CDR1 LNHDA, CDR2 SQIVND (reference sequence). Trimming took 2 bases from V and 0 from J; bases not matched to a gene: 0. There are 14 residues in the CDR3. The CDR3 nucleotides read TGTGCCAGTAGTATAACAGGGGGCTCCTACGAGCAGTACTTC. Protein: CASSITGGSYEQYF.

A few counts support this clone. J is TRBJ2-7 and V is TRBV5-1; the D gene is possibly TRBD2 (5 bases). Per germline, CDR1 SGHRS and CDR2 YFSETQ. V was trimmed by 1 base and J by 0 bases, leaving 14 bases between them. There are 16 residues in the CDR3. In DNA, the CDR3 is TGCGCCAGCAGCTTGTCGGGGAACCCCAGCTCCTACGAGCAGTACTTC. Its protein product is CASSLSGNPSSYEQYF.

V and J are TRBV9 and TRBJ2-1; D is unclear. The CDR3 spans 15 residues. The ends were cut back, 0 bases at V and 2 bases at J, with 9 bases in the middle. Germline CDR1 and CDR2: SGDLS and YYNGEE. In nucleotides, the CDR3 is TGTGCCAGCAGCGTAGGTAGCACTACCTACAATGAGCAGTTCTTC. This encodes CASSVGSTTYNEQFF.

The chain combines TRBV6-1 with TRBJ1-1; 7 bases are a match to TRBD1. Germline lookup yields CDR1 MNHNS and CDR2 SASEGT. The V segment lost 7 bases and the J segment 0 bases; nucleotides outside the gene matches: 5. This CDR3 has 14 residues. The CDR3 region has the DNA TGTGCCAGCACCTGGACAGGAATGAACACTGAAGCTTTCTTT. Its protein is CASTWTGMNTEAFF.

The chain combines TRBV5-4 with TRBJ2-1, with D perhaps matching TRBD1 (6 bases). The CDR3 has 15 amino acids. Per the germline V gene, CDR1 is SGHNT and CDR2 is YYREEE (reference sequence). Trimming took off 0 bases at V and 5 bases at J, with 12 bases between the two ends. For the CDR3, the DNA is TGTGCCAGCAGCTTGGGAGGGGGTGGTAACAATGAGCAGTTCTTC. It translates to CASSLGGGGNNEQFF.

The chain couples TRBV7-2 to TRBJ2-7, with TRBD2 matching over 8 bases. The CDR3 contains 15 residues. In germline, CDR1 is SGHTA, CDR2 FQGNSA. The V gene end was trimmed by 5 bases and the J gene end by 0 bases; junction bases not matched to a gene: 6. Written as DNA, the CDR3 is TGTGCCAGCAGCATAGACGGGGGGGGCTCCTACGAGCAGTACTTC. This translates into CASSIDGGGSYEQYF. Supplemented by reference TRBV7-2 and TRBJ2-7, the full variable domain reads GAGVSQSPSNKVTEKGKDVELRCDPISGHTALYWYRQSLGQGLEFLIYFQGNSAPDKSGLPSDRFSAERTGGSVSTLTIQRTQQEDSAVYLCASSIDGGGSYEQYFGPGTRLTVT.

The chain has TRBV6-5 and TRBJ2-5; 9 nucleotides agree with TRBD2. The J call may not be correct, given that the DNA end is closer to TRBJ2-7. CDR3 length equals 15 residues. CDR1 is MNHEY, CDR2 SVGAGI, per germline. The CDR3 DNA reads as TGTGCCAGCAGTCCCTTTAGCGGGAGCTCCTACGAGCAGTACTTC. This codes for CASSPFSGSSYEQYF.

This chain connects TRBV5-6 to TRBJ1-1; D call uncertain. This CDR3 region has 13 residues. Germline CDR1 SGHDT, CDR2 YYEEEE. The V end lost 3 bases, the J end lost 2 bases, and 8 bases lay between the germline ends. In nucleotides, the CDR3 is TGTGCCAGCAGCTCGTCAGGTAACACTGAAGCTTTCTTT. Its protein product is CASSSSGNTEAFF.

The chain carries TRBV5-4 and TRBJ2-7, with D possibly matching TRBD2 (5 bases). V was pared by 0 bases and J by 3 bases, with 7 bases between. CDR1 is SGHNT, CDR2 YYREEE, per germline (reference sequence). The CDR3 loop spans 13 amino acids. In DNA form, the CDR3 reads TGTGCCAGCAGCTTGGGTCGGGACTACGAGCAGTACTTC. This sequence encodes CASSLGRDYEQYF.

This chain uses TRBV27 with TRBJ2-1, with 8 bases aligning to TRBD2. The V gene end was trimmed by 0 bases and the J gene end by 0 bases; junction bases not matched to a gene: 1. Germline V gene sequence: CDR1 MNHEY, CDR2 SMNVEV (reference sequence). This CDR3 is 16 amino acids long. CDR3 coding DNA: TGTGCCAGCAGTTTATCTAGCGGGGACTCCTACAATGAGCAGTTCTTC. Translating gives CASSLSSGDSYNEQFF.

The chain couples TRBV18 to TRBJ2-1; possibly TRBD1 for D (6 bases). CDR1 and CDR2 (germline): KGHSH, LQKENI. Trimming pared 2 bases from V and 10 bases from J, leaving 6 bases between. The CDR3 is 11 amino acids. The DNA for the CDR3 is TGTGCCAGCTCACCAGACAGGGAGCAGTTCTTC. It codes for CASSPDREQFF. Drawing the rest from reference TRBV18 and TRBJ2-1, the complete variable domain is NAGVMQNPRHLVRRRGQEARLRCSPMKGHSHVYWYRQLPEEGLKFMVYLQKENIIDESGMPKERFSAEFPKEGPSILRIQQVVRGDSAAYFCASSPDREQFFGPGTRLTVL.

The genes are TRBV7-2 and TRBJ2-1; D is unclear. The CDR3 is 13 residues long. V was pared by 5 bases and J by 0 bases, with 5 bases between. CDR1 is SGHTA, CDR2 FQGNSA, per germline. DNA for the CDR3: TGTGCCAGCAGCCGGAGCTCCTACAATGAGCAGTTCTTC. It yields the protein CASSRSSYNEQFF.

V gene TRBV5-1 combines with J gene TRBJ1-1, with D hard to call. The CDR3 sequence is 14 residues long. Trimming pared 7 bases from V and 2 bases from J, leaving 15 bases between. Germline loops: CDR1 SGHRS, CDR2 YFSETQ. CDR3 sequence: CASRSRLLNTEAFF. The CDR3 coding sequence is TGCGCCAGCCGGAGTCGACTGCTTAACACTGAAGCTTTCTTT. Based on the CDR3 plus reference TRBV5-1 and TRBJ1-1, the full variable domain is KAGVTQTPRYLIKTRGQQVTLSCSPISGHRSVSWYQQTPGQGLQFLFEYFSETQRNKGNFPGRFSGRQFSNSRSEMNVSTLELGDSALYLCASRSRLLNTEAFFGQGTRLTVV.

This chain uses TRBV28 with TRBJ2-5; 12 bases are shared with TRBD2. V shed 4 bases, J shed 10 bases, and the junction held 10 bases outside the gene matches. The CDR3 is made up of 15 amino acids. Germline V CDR1 and CDR2: MDHEN, SYDVKM. CDR3 residues: CASSSQSLAGGLQYF. DNA for the CDR3: TGTGCCAGCAGTTCTCAATCACTAGCGGGGGGCCTCCAGTACTTC.

This chain links TRBV30 with TRBJ1-1; unclear D gene. Germline CDR1 and CDR2: GTSNPN and SVGIG (reference sequence). With 6 bases removed from V and 1 base from J, the gap between germline ends came to 12 bases. The CDR3 length is 13 residues. CDR3 residues: CACPSAANTEAFF. CDR3 coding DNA: TGTGCCTGCCCCTCCGCGGCGAACACTGAAGCTTTCTTT.